This entry lists 11 T cell receptor beta chains sequenced from one sample in a study of cytomegalovirus exposure and HLA in healthy donors. The PCR had 60 Vbeta and 13 Jbeta primers. The method was immunoSEQ multiplex PCR; TCRdb's version includes in-frame clones alone and lacks a portion of them. The sample has 150,000 to 180,000 clones, 70% to 80% seen once. Sequencing was carried out using PBMCs. The receptors come from a man aged 25 to 45 in good health and CMV-seropositive.

The rearrangement uses TRBV6-6 and TRBJ1-2; D possibly corresponds to TRBD1 (5 bases). Germline values: CDR1 MNHNY, CDR2 SVGAGI (reference sequence). V was trimmed by 7 bases and J by 6 bases, leaving 15 bases between them. The CDR3 sequence is 13 residues long. This CDR3 is CASTPKWGDGYTF. The DNA for the CDR3 is TGTGCCAGCACCCCTAAGTGGGGGGATGGCTACACCTTC.

V usage is TRBV15 and J usage is TRBJ1-1; maybe TRBD1 (5 bases). The CDR3 is 12 residues long. V lost 8 bases to trimming and J lost 0 bases, with 7 bases between them. Per the germline V gene, CDR1 is LNHNV and CDR2 is YYDKDF (reference sequence). The CDR3 DNA follows: TGTGCCACCGGAGGGGTGAACACTGAAGCTTTCTTT. It is translated as CATGGVNTEAFF.

The chain is built from TRBV6-6 and TRBJ2-5; 8 bases align to TRBD2. V gave up 7 bases and J gave up 5 bases; unmatched junction bases: 9. Germline assignment: CDR1 MNHNY and CDR2 SVGAGI (reference sequence). The CDR3 contains 14 residues. The CDR3 here is CASTSGGGYETQYF. Written as DNA, the CDR3 is TGTGCCAGCACCTCGGGGGGGGGCTACGAGACCCAGTACTTC.

The rearrangement links TRBV18 to TRBJ1-4; D is undetermined. This CDR3 region has 14 residues. Per the germline V gene, CDR1 is KGHSH and CDR2 is LQKENI. The V end was cut by 6 bases, the J end by 0 bases, with 8 bases between. As DNA, the CDR3 is TGTGCCAGCTCCTCGGGAGCAACTAATGAAAAACTGTTTTTT. This translates into CASSSGATNEKLFF.

The J gene is TRBJ2-7, the V gene TRBV5-1, with 10 bases identical to TRBD2. The germline V gene has CDR1 SGHRS and CDR2 YFSETQ. The ends lost 3 bases at V and 1 base at J; junction bases unmatched: 7. The CDR3 runs to 16 residues. Here the CDR3 reads CASSSLAGGPSYEQYF. The CDR3 bases are TGCGCCAGCAGCTCATTAGCGGGGGGCCCTTCCTACGAGCAGTACTTC.

The rearrangement links TRBV2 to TRBJ2-2, with 12 positions matching TRBD2. The CDR3 contains 16 residues. The V segment lost 4 bases and the J segment 5 bases; nucleotides outside the gene matches: 5. The germline CDR1 and CDR2 sequences are SNHLY and FYNNEI. In nucleotides, the CDR3 is TGTGCCAGCAGTGCGACTAGCGGGAGAGGGACCGGGGAGCTGTTTTTT. Amino acid sequence: CASSATSGRGTGELFF.

This chain joins TRBV18 and TRBJ1-2; a possible D gene is TRBD1 (6 bases). The germline CDR1 and CDR2 sequences are KGHSH and LQKENI. V lost 4 bases to trimming and J lost 7 bases, with 7 bases between them. The CDR3 consists of 11 residues. CDR3 in amino acids: CASSRRGGYTF. The CDR3 DNA reads as TGTGCCAGCTCACGCAGGGGTGGCTACACCTTC.

The chain recombines TRBV19 with TRBJ2-5, with a weak D call TRBD1 (6 bases). Trimming shortened V by 10 bases and J by 5 bases, and 23 bases separated the two germline ends. Per the germline V gene, CDR1 is LNHDA and CDR2 is SQIVND (reference sequence). This CDR3 comprises 15 residues. Here the CDR3 reads CATTMAQGHLETQYF. The CDR3 region has the DNA TGTGCCACCACTATGGCACAGGGACACTTGGAGACCCAGTACTTC.

The chain couples TRBV25-1 to TRBJ2-3, with a weak D call TRBD2 (7 bases). CDR3 length: 17 amino acids. Between the trimmed V and J ends, which lost 5 bases and 2 bases, there was a span of 20 bases. Germline V gene sequence: CDR1 MGHDK, CDR2 SYGVNS. The CDR3 is CASSQYMGGGPTDTQYF. The CDR3, as DNA: TGTGCCAGCAGTCAGTACATGGGCGGGGGCCCCACAGATACGCAGTATTTT. Filled out from reference TRBV25-1 and TRBJ2-3, the complete variable domain reads EADIYQTPRYLVIGTGKKITLECSQTMGHDKMYWYQQDPGMELHLIHYSYGVNSTEKGDLSSESTVSRIRTEHFPLTLESARPSHTSQYLCASSQYMGGGPTDTQYFGPGTRLTVL.

This rearrangement joins TRBV11-2 to TRBJ2-3; tentatively, D is TRBD2 (6 bases). Germline CDR1 is SGHAT and CDR2 is FQNNGV. The V and J ends lost 0 bases and 4 bases respectively, with 17 bases between them. There are 17 residues in the CDR3. CDR3 sequence: CASSLDRRGAAADTQYF. The CDR3 DNA is TGTGCCAGCAGCTTAGATAGGCGGGGCGCGGCGGCAGATACGCAGTATTTT.

The V and J genes are TRBV2 and TRBJ2-3; a weak D match, TRBD2 (6 bases). The CDR3 has 13 amino acids. Germline V gene data show CDR1 as SNHLY and CDR2 as FYNNEI. Trimming removed 4 bases at V and 3 bases at J, with 8 bases between. The CDR3 DNA reads as TGTGCCAGCAGTGGTGGGGGGACAGATACGCAGTATTTT. Translation gives CASSGGGTDTQYF.